This T cell receptor (beta chain) was obtained from a study of cytomegalovirus exposure and HLA in healthy donors. At the level of the study: Previous work identified 120 million or so unique TCR beta sequences from 150 million to 200 million T cells.

The primer mix had 60 Vbeta and 13 Jbeta primers. Assay used: immunoSEQ multiplex PCR; TCRdb lists only in-frame clones, some missing. This sample has 150,000 to 200,000 clones, with roughly 80% found just once. Notes on the study in general: At a 0.05 false discovery rate, a later analysis found around 17,000 TCR beta sequences to be associated with HLA alleles. TCR beta V segments were, for the most part, productive about 87% or about 30% of the time in an earlier analysis. TCR beta V- and J-gene trimming, according to a later analysis, was linked to a missense DCLRE1C variant.

V was cut by 6 bases and J by 3 bases, with 9 bases left in between. Per the germline V gene, CDR1 is SGHRS and CDR2 is YFSETQ. CDR3 length equals 13 residues. Notes on this clone: Antigen: not known.

Sequenced: PBMCs. This sequence was found in a woman in her 40s in good health and CMV-seronegative. J is TRBJ2-2 and V is TRBV5-1; D perhaps matches TRBD1 (6 bases). The CDR3 reads CASKAGDTGELFF. The CDR3 DNA sequence: TGCGCCAGCAAGGCAGGGGACACCGGGGAGCTGTTTTTT. Together with reference TRBV5-1 and TRBJ2-2, the CDR3 gives the full variable domain: KAGVTQTPRYLIKTRGQQVTLSCSPISGHRSVSWYQQTPGQGLQFLFEYFSETQRNKGNFPGRFSGRQFSNSRSEMNVSTLELGDSALYLCASKAGDTGELFFGEGSRLTVL.